Following are 23 T cell receptor beta chains from one sample sequenced in a study of OX40 agonist ivuxolimab in advanced cancers. Using immunoSEQ multiplex PCR, the repertoire was profiled, and TCRdb retains in-frame clones only, with some absent. The sample includes 9,500 to 13,000 clones, less than 90% of them seen just once. Sequenced here: CD4+ or CD8+ T cells sorted from blood, sampled in a trial of the OX40 agonist ivuxolimab. These receptors came from an adult with an advanced solid tumor such as melanoma, head and neck, liver or kidney cancer.

Concerning this clone: Relative to the germline gene, one junction end is altered; a read error may explain this. The chain employs TRBV7-7 and TRBJ2-2; 8 bases are a match to TRBD2. From germline, CDR1 is SSHAT and CDR2 FNYEAQ (reference sequence). The CDR3 runs to 15 residues. DNA for the CDR3: TGTGCTAGCAGCGGGGCGGGAGGAAACACCGGGGAGCTGTTTTTT. Encoded protein: CASSGAGGNTGELFF.

V usage is TRBV6-4 and J usage is TRBJ2-3; 7 bases map to TRBD2. The junction had 12 bases not matched to a gene; V was cut back by 5 bases and J by 1 base. Germline CDR1 reads MRHNA; CDR2 reads SNTAGT. CDR3 size: 17 residues. CDR3 region: CASSNQPSAGGTDTQYF. The CDR3 coding sequence is TGTGCCAGCAGTAATCAACCCTCGGCGGGGGGCACAGATACGCAGTATTTT.

On this clone: One base separates it from a far larger clone, so it is likely a read error. The sample carries other DNA sequences with the same CDR3. This chain uses TRBV5-8 with TRBJ2-6; D gene unclear. The CDR3 is made up of 15 amino acids. V gave up 4 bases and J gave up 4 bases, with 12 bases separating them. CDR1 SGHTS and CDR2 YDEGEE come from the germline V gene. The CDR3 loop is CASSPLYPGANVLTF. The CDR3 nucleotides read TGTGCCAGCAGCCCTTTATATCCAGGGGCCAACGTCCTGACTTTC. Full variable domain (outside the CDR3, taken from reference TRBV5-8 and TRBJ2-6): EAGVTQSPTHLIKTRGQQATLRCSPISGHTSVYWYQQALGLGLQFLLWYDEGEERNRGNFPPRFSGRQFPNYSSELNVNALELEDSALYLCASSPLYPGANVLTFGAGSRLTVL.

This chain joins TRBV5-1 and TRBJ2-7; D gene ambiguous. Germline assignment: CDR1 SGHRS and CDR2 YFSETQ. This CDR3 is built from 13 residues. V was cut by 2 bases and J by 0 bases, with 6 bases left in between. CDR3 sequence (DNA): TGCGCCAGCAGCTTTGAGAGCTCCTACGAGCAGTACTTC. It codes for CASSFESSYEQYF.

The rearrangement uses TRBV5-6 and TRBJ2-7; D possibly uses TRBD1 or TRBD2 (5 bases each). The CDR3 length is 14 residues. Per the germline V gene, CDR1 is SGHDT and CDR2 is YYEEEE. V lost 0 bases, J lost 5 bases, and 12 bases lay in between. CDR3 amino acids: CASSLGLGVNEQYF. In nucleotides, the CDR3 is TGTGCCAGCAGCTTGGGGTTGGGGGTAAACGAGCAGTACTTC.

The sample holds a few counts of this clone. The chain uses TRBV5-5 and TRBJ1-6; TRBD1 agrees at 9 bases. Germline values: CDR1 SGHKS, CDR2 YYEKEE (reference sequence). Trimming took 4 bases from V and 7 from J; bases not matched to a gene: 3. The CDR3 is 14 residues long. The CDR3 DNA reads TGTGCCAGCAGCCGGGGACAGGGAAATTCACCCCTCCACTTT. Translating it yields CASSRGQGNSPLHF. Combining the CDR3 with reference TRBV5-5 and TRBJ1-6 gives the whole variable domain DAGVTQSPTHLIKTRGQQVTLRCSPISGHKSVSWYQQVLGQGPQFIFQYYEKEERGRGNFPDRFSARQFPNYSSELNVNALLLGDSALYLCASSRGQGNSPLHFGNGTRLTVT.

This sequence joins TRBV5-6 and TRBJ2-2; D unresolved. Trimming took 4 bases from V and 0 from J, leaving 7 bases between them. Germline values: CDR1 SGHDT, CDR2 YYEEEE. This CDR3 has 14 amino acids. The CDR3 DNA reads TGTGCCAGCAGCGAGGCCTCGAACACCGGGGAGCTGTTTTTT. It yields the protein CASSEASNTGELFF.

The J gene is TRBJ1-3, the V gene TRBV30; a weak D match, TRBD1 (6 bases). Trimming cost V 0 bases and J 0 bases, with 12 bases left between them. The CDR3 runs to 16 residues. Germline-derived CDR1 and CDR2 are GTSNPN and SVGIG (reference sequence). The CDR3, as DNA: TGTGCCTGGAGTGTAGAGGGCAGGGGCTCTGGAAACACCATATATTTT. Amino acids: CAWSVEGRGSGNTIYF.

The chain couples TRBV30 to TRBJ1-2, with a weak D call TRBD1 (5 bases). Germline values: CDR1 GTSNPN, CDR2 SVGIG (reference sequence). The CDR3 covers 15 residues. Trimming removed 2 bases at V and 7 bases at J, with 20 bases between. The CDR3 DNA reads as TGTGCCTGGAGTCTGTTCGGGCAGGGTGTAAGTGGCTACACCTTC. Its translation: CAWSLFGQGVSGYTF.

By sample fraction, this clone is medium-sized. The rearrangement joins TRBV27 to TRBJ2-7; TRBD1 aligns across 8 bases. The ends lost 5 bases at V and 4 bases at J; junction bases unmatched: 10. The CDR3 has 15 residues. Germline CDR1 reads MNHEY; CDR2 reads SMNVEV (reference sequence). The CDR3 sequence: CASSNRGFPRYEQYF. CDR3 DNA: TGTGCCAGCAGTAACAGGGGGTTCCCGAGGTACGAGCAGTACTTC.

The chain combines TRBV10-2 with TRBJ2-2; no reliable D call. This CDR3 has 11 residues. Deletions cut 8 bases from V and 8 bases from J, with 9 bases between. Germline V gene data show CDR1 as WSHSY and CDR2 as SAAADI. CDR3 amino acids: CASFIAGELFF. CDR3 nucleotide sequence: TGCGCCAGCTTTATCGCGGGGGAGCTGTTTTTT.

This chain uses TRBV11-3 with TRBJ2-5, with TRBD1 as a possible D gene (6 bases). The CDR3 has 16 amino acids. Germline CDR1 reads SGHNT; CDR2 reads YENEEA. The V end was cut by 4 bases, the J end by 5 bases, with 20 bases between. CDR3 sequence: CASSYRRTGFGETQYF. The CDR3 DNA follows: TGTGCCAGCAGCTACCGACGTACAGGGTTCGGGGAGACCCAGTACTTC.

The CDR3 bases are TGTGCCAGTGGAAGGACAGTTCAAAATGAGCAGTTCTTC. Translating it yields CASGRTVQNEQFF. The chain joins TRBV19 to TRBJ2-1, with D maybe TRBD1 (6 bases). Trimming left V 8 bases short and J 7 bases short, with 15 bases between. Germline CDR1 reads LNHDA; CDR2 reads SQIVND (reference sequence). The CDR3 extends over 13 amino acids.

This clone was picked up one time. This chain uses TRBV13 with TRBJ1-1; D gene ambiguous. Germline V lookup: CDR1 PRHDT, CDR2 FYEKMQ (reference sequence). This CDR3 comprises 15 residues. Trimming removed 5 bases from V and 0 bases from J, with 13 bases in between. The CDR3 DNA reads as TGTGCCAGCAGCCAGTTTTCGGCCCTGAACACTGAAGCTTTCTTT. As protein: CASSQFSALNTEAFF. The complete variable domain, with remaining parts taken from reference TRBV13 and TRBJ1-1, reads AAGVIQSPRHLIKEKRETATLKCYPIPRHDTVYWYQQGPGQDPQFLISFYEKMQSDKGSIPDRFSAQQFSDYHSELNMSSLELGDSALYFCASSQFSALNTEAFFGQGTRLTVV.

The chain employs TRBV30 and TRBJ2-7; D is undetermined. V gave up 7 bases and J gave up 0 bases, with 10 bases separating them. Germline V lookup: CDR1 GTSNPN, CDR2 SVGIG (reference sequence). The CDR3 loop spans 12 amino acids. The CDR3 DNA follows: TGTGCCTCCCAGGAGAGCTCCTACGAGCAGTACTTC. As protein: CASQESSYEQYF.

The CDR3 here is CASSVYIGGTDTQYF. The DNA for the CDR3 is TGTGCCAGTAGTGTCTATATCGGGGGAACAGATACGCAGTATTTT. The rearrangement joins TRBV19 to TRBJ2-3; D is possibly TRBD2 (6 bases). The CDR3 contains 15 residues. Germline V gives CDR1 LNHDA, CDR2 SQIVND (reference sequence). Trimming took 5 bases from V and 3 from J, leaving 15 bases between them.

The chain links TRBV7-9 to TRBJ2-4, with 7 bases that match TRBD1. CDR1 and CDR2 from the germline V gene are SEHNR and FQNEAQ (reference sequence). The CDR3 loop spans 15 amino acids. V shed 2 bases, J shed 4 bases, and the junction held 5 bases outside the gene matches. DNA for the CDR3: TGTGCCAGCAGCTTACTGGGGACAGAGAAAAACATTCAGTACTTC. The encoded protein is CASSLLGTEKNIQYF.

The rearrangement links TRBV5-6 to TRBJ1-2; D gene ambiguous. Per the germline V gene, CDR1 is SGHDT and CDR2 is YYEEEE. V dropped 2 bases and J dropped 3 bases, with 11 bases sitting between them. The CDR3 length is 14 residues. In DNA, the CDR3 is TGTGCCAGCAGCTTTACTTCGAGGGACTATGGCTACACCTTC. It is translated as CASSFTSRDYGYTF.

The chain uses TRBV5-1 and TRBJ2-1; TRBD2 matches 15 bases. The CDR3 sequence is 17 residues long. Trimming cost V 4 bases and J 3 bases; bases outside gene matches: 5. Germline V gene sequence: CDR1 SGHRS, CDR2 YFSETQ. The CDR3 protein is CASSGGTSGRFYNEQFF. The CDR3 nucleotides read TGCGCCAGCAGCGGGGGGACTAGCGGGAGGTTCTACAATGAGCAGTTCTTC.

The chain is built from TRBV5-6 and TRBJ2-7; 7 bases line up with TRBD2. Germline V gene data show CDR1 as SGHDT and CDR2 as YYEEEE. V lost 4 bases to trimming and J lost 0 bases; unmatched junction nucleotides: 10. The CDR3 spans 16 residues. For the CDR3, the DNA is TGTGCCAGCAGCGCACCCCTAGCGGCATTCTCCTACGAGCAGTACTTC. This sequence encodes CASSAPLAAFSYEQYF.

This chain uses TRBV2 with TRBJ2-6, with 7 bases matching TRBD1. V was pared by 9 bases and J by 0 bases, with 17 bases of the junction left unmatched. Germline CDR1 and CDR2: SNHLY and FYNNEI. CDR3 length: 19 amino acids. CDR3 amino acids: CARSDPPTGVTSGANVLTF. The CDR3 DNA reads TGTGCCAGAAGCGACCCCCCCACAGGGGTCACCTCTGGGGCCAACGTCCTGACTTTC.

The V and J genes are TRBV7-9 and TRBJ2-1, with 14 bases fitting TRBD2. Trimming removed 5 bases from V and 6 bases from J; junction bases left unmatched: 3. This CDR3 has 15 amino acids. Germline CDR1 reads SEHNR; CDR2 reads FQNEAQ (reference sequence). The CDR3: CASSQGTSGGNEQFF. The CDR3 DNA follows: TGTGCCAGCAGCCAGGGGACTAGCGGGGGCAATGAGCAGTTCTTC.

This sequence joins TRBV4-1 and TRBJ2-1; TRBD2 aligns across 8 bases. V was pared by 0 bases and J by 1 base, with 11 bases of the junction left unmatched. CDR1 and CDR2 from the germline V gene are MGHRA and YSYEKL. The CDR3 runs 19 residues. The CDR3 coding sequence is TGCGCCAGCAGCCAAGAAGGCCAGGGGAGCGGGAGTTCCTACAATGAGCAGTTCTTC. The encoded protein is CASSQEGQGSGSSYNEQFF.